One and the same sample provided the 28 T cell receptor beta chains below, sequenced in a study of PD-1 blockade in mismatch repair-deficient tumors. Only in-frame clones appear in the TCRdb table, and some are missing; sequencing was by immunoSEQ multiplex PCR. Among under 50,000 clones listed, 75% to 90% were seen once. This material consisted of PBMCs, taken about 40 weeks after starting pembrolizumab. The origin of the receptors is an adult with mismatch repair-deficient cancer.

Note on this clone: Mismatch with germline at one junction end may stem from a read error. This chain joins TRBV5-1 and TRBJ2-7; D not certain. The germline CDR1 and CDR2 sequences are SGHRS and YFSETQ. CDR3 length: 8 amino acids. CDR3 region: CASSPLLF. The CDR3 DNA reads as TGCGCCAGCAGCCCTCTCCTCTTC.

The gene calls are TRBV9 and TRBJ1-2, with 8 bases fitting TRBD1. CDR1 SGDLS and CDR2 YYNGEE come from the germline V gene. V lost 3 bases to trimming and J lost 0 bases; unmatched junction nucleotides: 4. This CDR3 is 15 amino acids long. The CDR3 sequence: CASSEETGANYGYTF. CDR3 nucleotide sequence: TGTGCCAGCAGCGAAGAGACAGGGGCTAACTATGGCTACACCTTC. Complete variable domain (other parts from reference TRBV9 and TRBJ1-2): DSGVTQTPKHLITATGQRVTLRCSPRSGDLSVYWYQQSLDQGLQFLIQYYNGEERAKGNILERFSAQQFPDLHSELNLSSLELGDSALYFCASSEETGANYGYTFGSGTRLTVV.

The genes are TRBV9 and TRBJ1-1; no reliable D call. V was cut by 0 bases and J by 3 bases, with 15 bases left in between. The germline V gene has CDR1 SGDLS and CDR2 YYNGEE. The CDR3 is 16 amino acids. Written as DNA, the CDR3 is TGTGCCAGCAGCGTAGACGCGGGCAGGCGCTACACTGAAGCTTTCTTT. Encoded protein: CASSVDAGRRYTEAFF. The full variable domain, its missing parts supplied by reference TRBV9 and TRBJ1-1, is DSGVTQTPKHLITATGQRVTLRCSPRSGDLSVYWYQQSLDQGLQFLIQYYNGEERAKGNILERFSAQQFPDLHSELNLSSLELGDSALYFCASSVDAGRRYTEAFFGQGTRLTVV.

CDR3 in DNA: TGTGCCAGCAGCTTGAGGGTTGATAGCGGGAGGGATGAGCAGTTCTTC. It specifies CASSLRVDSGRDEQFF. The rearrangement joins TRBV5-4 to TRBJ2-1; 11 positions match TRBD2. The germline V gene has CDR1 SGHNT and CDR2 YYREEE (reference sequence). The CDR3 has 16 residues. The junction had 8 bases not matched to a gene; V was cut back by 1 base and J by 8 bases.

This clone was observed a handful of times. The chain uses TRBV19 and TRBJ1-1, with D possibly TRBD1 on 5 matching bases. This CDR3 contains 14 residues. V lost 8 bases and J lost 0, with 13 bases in between. CDR1 is LNHDA, CDR2 SQIVND, per germline (reference sequence). The CDR3 region has the DNA TGTGCCAGTGGTCTGGGGCTCCTGAACACTGAAGCTTTCTTT. Protein sequence: CASGLGLLNTEAFF.

CDR3 in amino acids: CASSQEGGVGSSYNEQFF. The CDR3 DNA reads as TGCGCCAGCAGCCAAGAAGGAGGCGTCGGATCTTCCTACAATGAGCAGTTCTTC. This sequence joins TRBV4-1 and TRBJ2-1, with a possible D match to TRBD2 (5 bases). Germline assignment: CDR1 MGHRA and CDR2 YSYEKL. The length of the CDR3 is 18 residues. With 0 bases removed from V and 1 base from J, the gap between germline ends came to 16 bases.

This chain connects TRBV6-1 to TRBJ2-5; 8 bases align to TRBD2. The CDR3 loop spans 13 amino acids. Germline assignment: CDR1 MNHNS and CDR2 SASEGT. The trim removed 6 bases at V and 3 bases at J, leaving 3 bases unmatched. The CDR3 loop is CASRGAGEETQYF. DNA of the CDR3: TGTGCCAGCAGAGGAGCGGGAGAAGAGACCCAGTACTTC.

The V call is TRBV28, the J call TRBJ2-6; 11 bases are a match to TRBD1. This CDR3 is built from 17 residues. V gave up 4 bases and J gave up 3 bases; unmatched junction bases: 5. Germline-derived CDR1 and CDR2 are MDHEN and SYDVKM. The CDR3 is CASSSGQGAVGANVLTF. The CDR3 nucleotides are TGTGCCAGCAGTTCCGGACAGGGGGCTGTTGGGGCCAACGTCCTGACTTTC.

The rearrangement joins TRBV6-1 to TRBJ2-3, with D maybe TRBD1 (5 bases). This CDR3 contains 18 residues. Trimming shortened V by 2 bases and J by 4 bases, and 22 bases separated the two germline ends. The germline V gene has CDR1 MNHNS and CDR2 SASEGT. Here the CDR3 DNA reads TGTGCCAGCAGTGAATTCACCACCAGAAGGACAAGACCAGATACGCAGTATTTT. It is translated as CASSEFTTRRTRPDTQYF.

In this sample, this clone turned up a few times. This sample also contains other DNA sequences that code for the same CDR3. The chain couples TRBV18 to TRBJ2-7; TRBD2 matches at 7 bases. Looked up from germline, CDR1 is KGHSH and CDR2 is LQKENI. The CDR3 is 15 amino acids. V was pared by 0 bases and J by 4 bases, with 6 bases of the junction left unmatched. The CDR3 sequence: CASSPPGLADYEQYF. CDR3 nucleotides: TGTGCCAGCTCACCACCGGGGCTAGCGGATTACGAGCAGTACTTC.

The chain joins TRBV7-6 to TRBJ1-1; 7 bases agree with TRBD1. The V gene's germline CDR1 is SGHVS and CDR2 FNYEAQ. The CDR3 covers 14 residues. Losses at the gene ends were 5 bases for V and 5 bases for J; bases not matched to a gene: 8. The CDR3 bases are TGTGCCAGCAGCCCGGGACAGTGGGGAACTGAAGCTTTCTTT. It yields the protein CASSPGQWGTEAFF.

The chain couples TRBV9 to TRBJ1-5, with TRBD1 matching over 7 bases. The CDR3 extends over 14 amino acids. From germline, CDR1 is SGDLS and CDR2 YYNGEE. The trim removed 6 bases at V and 5 bases at J, leaving 8 bases unmatched. The CDR3 coding sequence is TGTGCCAGCAATAGACAGGGCGGAGATCAGCCCCAGCATTTT. It is translated as CASNRQGGDQPQHF.

The chain uses TRBV2 and TRBJ2-7, with D perhaps TRBD1 (6 bases). Germline lookup yields CDR1 SNHLY and CDR2 FYNNEI. The V end was cut by 4 bases, the J end by 1 base, with 17 bases between. The CDR3 runs to 16 residues. The CDR3 sequence is CASSGPHRERSYEQYF. CDR3 bases: TGTGCCAGCAGTGGTCCCCACAGGGAGCGGTCCTACGAGCAGTACTTC.

With respect to this clone: Other DNA sequences in the sample encode the same CDR3. The CDR3 loop is CASSLGRNTEAFF. The CDR3 DNA reads TGTGCCAGCAGCTTAGGCAGGAACACTGAAGCTTTCTTT. The chain recombines TRBV7-8 with TRBJ1-1; no definite D call. V gave up 1 base and J gave up 1 base, with 4 bases separating them. This CDR3 spans 13 amino acids. The V gene's germline CDR1 is SGHVS and CDR2 FQNEAQ.

Here the CDR3 DNA reads TGTGCCAGCAGTCCCGGGAGGAGCACAGATACGCAGTATTTT. Protein: CASSPGRSTDTQYF. This chain links TRBV25-1 with TRBJ2-3; 7 nucleotides match TRBD2. Looked up from germline, CDR1 is MGHDK and CDR2 is SYGVNS. The CDR3 is 14 residues long. The V and J ends lost 5 bases and 0 bases, in that order; junction bases with no gene match: 2.

CDR3 amino acids: CASSYAGDRYGYTF. The CDR3 nucleotides read TGTGCCAGCAGCTACGCAGGGGACCGCTATGGCTACACCTTC. The chain carries TRBV5-6 and TRBJ1-2; D possibly corresponds to TRBD1 (6 bases). The CDR3 length is 14 residues. From germline, CDR1 is SGHDT and CDR2 YYEEEE. Trimming stripped 3 bases from V and 4 bases from J, with 13 bases between.

J is TRBJ2-1 and V is TRBV4-1; tentatively, D is TRBD2 (6 bases). Germline V lookup: CDR1 MGHRA, CDR2 YSYEKL. V shed 3 bases and J shed 0 bases, with 6 bases lying between them. The CDR3 is 14 residues long. In DNA, the CDR3 is TGCGCCAGCAGCCAGACTAGCTCCTACAATGAGCAGTTCTTC. It encodes CASSQTSSYNEQFF.

This clone was seen once. The chain recombines TRBV19 with TRBJ2-1, with 11 bases that match TRBD2. The V gene end was trimmed by 7 bases and the J gene end by 5 bases; junction bases not matched to a gene: 22. The CDR3 runs 20 residues. Germline CDR1 LNHDA, CDR2 SQIVND (reference sequence). The CDR3 reads CASKTTPSGRLSQGDNEQFF. CDR3 nucleotides: TGTGCCAGTAAAACCACTCCTAGCGGGAGGTTGTCACAGGGGGACAATGAGCAGTTCTTC.

This clone appeared a single time. The rearrangement joins TRBV5-1 to TRBJ2-5; D gene uncertain. There are 13 residues in the CDR3. The germline V and J ends were trimmed by 0 bases and 5 bases, with 8 bases remaining between them. From germline, CDR1 is SGHRS and CDR2 YFSETQ. CDR3 protein: CASSLEVRETQYF. The DNA of the CDR3 is TGCGCCAGCAGCTTGGAGGTGAGGGAGACCCAGTACTTC.

The chain uses TRBV5-1 and TRBJ2-2, with a tentative D call TRBD2 (6 bases). The V gene lost 3 bases and the J gene lost 5 bases, with 32 bases spanning the gap. Germline V gene sequence: CDR1 SGHRS, CDR2 YFSETQ. The CDR3 sequence is 21 residues long. CDR3: CASSWEKAPGSSWELTGELFF. The CDR3, as DNA: TGCGCCAGCAGCTGGGAAAAAGCCCCCGGGAGCAGTTGGGAGTTGACCGGGGAGCTGTTTTTT.

The chain is built from TRBV29-1 and TRBJ1-5; D gene ambiguous. From germline, CDR1 is SQVTM and CDR2 ANQGSEA. Trimming stripped 4 bases from V and 8 bases from J, with 18 bases between. The CDR3 totals 14 residues. The DNA of the CDR3 is TGCAGCGTTGGGTATGGGCCCGGATCGGAGCCCCAGCATTTT. This gives the protein CSVGYGPGSEPQHF.

This chain joins TRBV7-3 and TRBJ2-1, with D tentatively TRBD2 (6 bases). This CDR3 region has 16 residues. Germline V gives CDR1 SGHTA, CDR2 FQGTGA. Trimming shortened V by 5 bases and J by 1 base, and 15 bases separated the two germline ends. The DNA for the CDR3 is TGTGCCAGCAGCCGCCGGGACTCCCGTTCCTACAATGAGCAGTTCTTC. Translating it yields CASSRRDSRSYNEQFF. Based on the CDR3 plus reference TRBV7-3 and TRBJ2-1, the full variable domain is GAGVSQTPSNKVTEKGKYVELRCDPISGHTALYWYRQSLGQGPEFLIYFQGTGAADDSGLPNDRFFAVRPEGSVSTLKIQRTERGDSAVYLCASSRRDSRSYNEQFFGPGTRLTVL.

The chain employs TRBV18 and TRBJ1-1; D perhaps matches TRBD1 (6 bases). Per the germline V gene, CDR1 is KGHSH and CDR2 is LQKENI. The CDR3 has 13 residues. Trimming removed 5 bases at V and 4 bases at J, with 11 bases between. The CDR3 is CASSRQGSTEAFF. The CDR3 DNA is TGTGCCAGCTCAAGGCAGGGGTCCACTGAAGCTTTCTTT.

J is TRBJ1-2 and V is TRBV2, with D possibly being TRBD1 (6 bases). The CDR3 covers 15 residues. Trimming took off 0 bases at V and 4 bases at J, with 12 bases between the two ends. Germline V gene sequence: CDR1 SNHLY, CDR2 FYNNEI. CDR3 DNA sequence: TGTGCCAGCAGTGAAGCGAGGGACACCGGCTATGGCTACACCTTC. It codes for CASSEARDTGYGYTF.

The chain carries TRBV28 and TRBJ1-6; maybe TRBD1 (6 bases). V was trimmed by 5 bases and J by 4 bases, leaving 9 bases between them. The CDR3 extends over 14 amino acids. The germline gives CDR1 MDHEN, CDR2 SYDVKM. The CDR3 is CASSRTDYNSPLHF. The CDR3 coding sequence is TGTGCCAGCAGTCGGACAGATTATAATTCACCCCTCCACTTT.

The V call is TRBV10-2, the J call TRBJ2-3, with 9 bases matching TRBD2. V was clipped by 3 bases and J by 2 bases; unmatched bases: 3. There are 15 residues in the CDR3. CDR1 is WSHSY, CDR2 SAAADI, per germline. In nucleotides, the CDR3 is TGCGCCAGCAGTGACGGCGGGAGGGCCACAGATACGCAGTATTTT. Protein sequence: CASSDGGRATDTQYF.

V is TRBV2 and J is TRBJ2-4; a possible D gene is TRBD2 (6 bases). V lost 4 bases, J lost 0 bases, and 13 bases lay in between. This CDR3 contains 16 residues. Germline CDR1 reads SNHLY; CDR2 reads FYNNEI. CDR3 sequence: CASSATSLIAKNIQYF. CDR3 bases: TGTGCCAGCAGTGCTACTAGCCTAATAGCCAAAAACATTCAGTACTTC.

This clone occurred once. The chain has TRBV5-8 and TRBJ1-6; D perhaps matches TRBD1 (5 bases). V lost 0 bases and J 5 bases, leaving 9 bases between the germline ends. The CDR3 totals 15 residues. Germline V gene data show CDR1 as SGHTS and CDR2 as YDEGEE. In nucleotides, the CDR3 is TGTGCCAGCAGCTTGGCACAGGTGGATAATTCACCCCTCCACTTT. It is translated as CASSLAQVDNSPLHF. The entire variable domain, with the rest obtained from reference TRBV5-8 and TRBJ1-6, is as follows: EAGVTQSPTHLIKTRGQQATLRCSPISGHTSVYWYQQALGLGLQFLLWYDEGEERNRGNFPPRFSGRQFPNYSSELNVNALELEDSALYLCASSLAQVDNSPLHFGNGTRLTVT.